These 9 T cell receptor beta chains were all obtained from the same sample, sequenced in a study of vaccination and CD4 T cells after COVID-19. With the Oncomine TCR Beta short-read assay, DNA from cultured CD4+ T cells was sequenced. TCRdb fed the PCR reads into MiXCR, producing one record per CDR3 protein. The table has some 14,000 distinct CDR3 sequences, less than 65% seen once; the top ten hold more than 9%. Treatment indicated: 10-day PBMC culture with coronavirus spike peptide pools or control peptides (ViraFEST assay). Antigens for these TCRs are unknown. This specimen was CD4+ T cells from blood, cultured in vitro, taken before SARS-CoV-2 vaccination. The receptor set was obtained from a human donor who had recovered from COVID-19.

This chain uses TRBV7-2 with TRBJ2-1, with D possibly TRBD2 on 6 matching bases. The CDR3 contains 16 residues. Trimming pared 3 bases from V and 2 bases from J, leaving 14 bases between. The V gene's germline CDR1 is SGHTA and CDR2 FQGNSA. The CDR3 bases are TGTGCCAGCAGCTTTCAAACGGGACTGACCTACAATGAGCAGTTCTTC. It specifies CASSFQTGLTYNEQFF.

The CDR3 sequence: CASNSGGTTDTQYF. CDR3 in DNA: TGTGCCAGCAATTCAGGAGGGACCACAGATACGCAGTATTTT. V is TRBV11-3 and J is TRBJ2-3; D perhaps matches TRBD2 (6 bases). The CDR3 loop spans 14 amino acids. V gave up 7 bases and J gave up 2 bases, with 13 bases separating them. CDR1 is SGHNT, CDR2 YENEEA, per germline.

This clonotype was picked up one time. The V and J genes are TRBV28 and TRBJ2-7, with D hard to call. Trimming pared 5 bases from V and 2 bases from J, leaving 19 bases between. CDR3 length equals 16 residues. Germline V gene sequence: CDR1 MDHEN, CDR2 SYDVKM. The CDR3 nucleotides read TGTGCCAGCAGTCCTACCCTAAATCTTAATACCTACGAGCAGTACTTC. This encodes CASSPTLNLNTYEQYF.

This rearrangement joins TRBV5-4 to TRBJ1-6; D is unresolved. The V end was cut by 1 base, the J end by 7 bases, with 3 bases between. The CDR3 sequence is 12 residues long. Germline V gene sequence: CDR1 SGHNT, CDR2 YYREEE (reference sequence). CDR3 residues: CASSLQNSPLHF. Here the CDR3 DNA reads TGTGCCAGCAGCTTGCAAAATTCACCCCTCCACTTT.

This clonotype was seen a handful of times. The chain is built from TRBV27 and TRBJ2-1; the match to TRBD2 covers 15 bases. Germline CDR1 is MNHEY and CDR2 is SMNVEV (reference sequence). The CDR3 has 23 residues. V trimming: 6 bases; J trimming: 3 bases; junction bases outside the gene matches: 24. The CDR3 loop is CASSYRGAGVGTSGGSNYNEQFF. The CDR3 DNA is TGTGCCAGCAGCTACCGGGGGGCAGGGGTTGGGACTAGCGGGGGGTCTAACTACAATGAGCAGTTCTTC.

This clonotype is medium-sized (0.01 to 0.1%) in the sample. This chain connects TRBV7-2 to TRBJ1-1, with D possibly TRBD1 on 6 matching bases. In germline, CDR1 is SGHTA, CDR2 FQGNSA. The CDR3 loop spans 15 amino acids. V was trimmed by 3 bases and J by 0 bases, leaving 11 bases between them. In nucleotides, the CDR3 is TGTGCCAGCAGCTTCCCGACAGGTCTGAACACTGAAGCTTTCTTT. Translated: CASSFPTGLNTEAFF.

This clonotype was seen only a few times. The rearrangement joins TRBV2 to TRBJ2-5; perhaps TRBD2 as D (5 bases). This CDR3 has 13 residues. Deletions cut 4 bases from V and 5 bases from J, with 11 bases between. Germline V lookup: CDR1 SNHLY, CDR2 FYNNEI. The CDR3: CASSGLEGETQYF. The CDR3 DNA reads as TGTGCCAGCAGTGGGCTAGAGGGTGAGACCCAGTACTTC.

This clonotype was detected a few times. This sequence joins TRBV7-9 and TRBJ2-3, with 7 bases lining up with TRBD1. The CDR3 totals 14 residues. Germline assignment: CDR1 SEHNR and CDR2 FQNEAQ (reference sequence). The J segment lost 3 bases and the V segment lost 5 bases, leaving 5 bases of the junction unmatched. CDR3 in amino acids: CASSPGTATDTQYF. DNA of the CDR3: TGTGCCAGCAGCCCCGGGACAGCGACAGATACGCAGTATTTT.

CDR3 DNA: TGTGCCAGCAGTAACCCCCTCACCGGGGCCCAAGAGACCCAGTACTTC. As protein: CASSNPLTGAQETQYF. This chain links TRBV6-2 or TRBV6-3 with TRBJ2-5; D possibly uses TRBD1 or TRBD2 (5 bases each). V was shortened by 5 bases and J by 1 base, with 17 bases between the two germline ends. The length of the CDR3 is 16 residues. The V gene's germline CDR1 is MNHEY and CDR2 SVGEGT.